The rows below give T cell receptor beta chains drawn from one sample of a study of T cell responses to AZD1222 COVID-19 vaccine. Data came from immunoSEQ multiplex PCR; TCRdb stores just in-frame clones and leaves some out. The sample lists 110,000 or so clones; about 82% were seen once. This specimen consisted of peripheral blood, obtained on day 0 of AZD1222 vaccination. These receptors all stem from an adult in good health. Each CDR3 is given with its conserved first and last residue. The D gene is left open where the match is weak. Rows give clone size only sometimes, using once, few, many, or a class for an expanded clone.

clone_size	d_call	v_call	j_call	cdr3_aa	cdr3_nt
-	-	TRBV7-3	TRBJ2-5	CASSPNTGSRGETQYF	TGTGCCAGCAGCCCGAACACAGGATCGAGGGGGGAGACCCAGTACTTC
-	TRBD1	TRBV9	TRBJ1-5	CASSDRDRGLYSNQPQHF	TGTGCCAGCAGCGACCGGGACAGGGGATTATATAGCAATCAGCCCCAGCATTTT
-	-	TRBV18	TRBJ2-7	CASSSDRPAYEQYF	TGTGCCAGCTCATCAGACAGGCCCGCCTACGAGCAGTACTTC
-	-	TRBV7-9	TRBJ2-5	CASSLIRGEGETQYF	TGTGCCAGCAGCTTAATCCGGGGAGAAGGAGAGACCCAGTACTTC
-	-	TRBV7-2	TRBJ2-7	CASSPELTAYEQYF	TGTGCCAGCAGCCCGGAATTGACAGCCTACGAGCAGTACTTC
-	TRBD1	TRBV29-1	TRBJ2-5	CSVDRARETQYF	TGCAGCGTCGACAGGGCTAGGGAGACCCAGTACTTC
-	-	TRBV19	TRBJ2-2	CASRGGANTGELFF	TGTGCCAGTAGGGGTGGTGCGAACACCGGGGAGCTGTTTTTT
-	-	TRBV6-5	TRBJ2-7	CASSYWAVSSYEQYF	TGTGCCAGCAGTTACTGGGCTGTTAGTTCCTACGAGCAGTACTTC
-	TRBD2	TRBV28	TRBJ2-7	CASSGGVAGAFYEQYF	TGTGCCAGCAGTGGAGGGGTAGCGGGGGCCTTCTACGAGCAGTACTTC
-	TRBD1	TRBV5-1	TRBJ1-2	CASSLGQGDRGYTF	TGCGCCAGCAGCTTGGGACAGGGAGATCGAGGCTACACCTTC
-	-	TRBV28	TRBJ2-5	CASVRGGGLQETQYF	TGTGCCAGCGTCCGGGGTGGGGGGCTCCAAGAGACCCAGTACTTC
-	TRBD1	TRBV5-5	TRBJ1-5	CASSLEGAGGSSQPQHF	TGTGCCAGCAGCTTGGAAGGGGCAGGGGGGTCGAGTCAGCCCCAGCATTTT
few	-	TRBV7-9	TRBJ1-5	CASSSIGDGNQPQHF	TGTGCCAGCAGCTCAATAGGGGACGGTAATCAGCCCCAGCATTTT
-	-	TRBV24-1	TRBJ1-2	CATSDGPREGYTF	TGTGCCACCAGTGATGGGCCAAGAGAGGGCTACACCTTC
-	-	TRBV25-1	TRBJ1-2	CASLGSGYTF	TGTGCCAGCTTAGGGAGTGGCTACACCTTC
-	-	TRBV3-1/TRBV3-2	TRBJ1-1	CASTSLNTEAFF	TGTGCCAGCACTTCCTTAAACACTGAAGCTTTCTTT
few	TRBD2	TRBV9	TRBJ2-5	CASSTSGGKETQYF	TGTGCCAGCAGCACTAGCGGGGGAAAAGAGACCCAGTACTTC
-	-	TRBV5-1	TRBJ2-1	CASSLGASHPPGNEQFF	TGCGCCAGCAGCTTGGGGGCCAGTCACCCCCCTGGCAATGAGCAGTTCTTC
-	-	TRBV7-9	TRBJ1-1	CASIRDPLLGEAFF	TGTGCCAGCATCCGGGACCCTTTGTTGGGTGAAGCTTTCTTT
-	TRBD1	TRBV6-5	TRBJ2-1	CASGGTGGYNEQFF	TGTGCCAGCGGGGGGACAGGGGGCTACAATGAGCAGTTCTTC
once	-	TRBV5-1	TRBJ2-4	CASSLGPLAKNIQYF	TGCGCCAGCAGCTTGGGACCTTTAGCCAAAAACATTCAGTACTTC
-	-	TRBV6-5	TRBJ1-2	CASSTSGLYGYTF	TGTGCCAGCAGTACGTCCGGCCTCTATGGCTACACCTTC
-	TRBD1	TRBV9	TRBJ1-5	CASSVDGRQGQPQHF	TGTGCCAGCAGCGTAGATGGGCGACAGGGTCAGCCCCAGCATTTT
-	-	TRBV7-2	TRBJ1-3	CASSSLGAGGNTIYF	TGTGCCAGCAGCTCGCTGGGGGCGGGAGGAAACACCATATATTTT
-	-	TRBV7-9	TRBJ1-2	CASRPGSYDGYGYTF	TGTGCCAGCAGGCCAGGGTCGTATGATGGCTATGGCTACACCTTC
-	TRBD1	TRBV19	TRBJ1-1	CASSMDRAVTEAFF	TGTGCCAGTAGTATGGACAGGGCTGTCACTGAAGCTTTCTTT
few	-	TRBV5-1	TRBJ1-4	CASRDSGATNEKLFF	TGCGCCAGCAGGGACAGCGGAGCAACTAATGAAAAACTGTTTTTT
-	-	TRBV24-1	TRBJ2-3	CATSDLGDEGVHTQYF	TGTGCCACCAGTGATTTGGGGGACGAGGGCGTCCATACGCAGTATTTT
-	-	TRBV7-2	TRBJ1-2	CASSLVADYGYTF	TGTGCCAGCAGCTTAGTGGCGGATTATGGCTACACCTTC
-	-	TRBV5-4	TRBJ1-2	CASSSPDTGDGYTF	TGTGCCAGCAGCTCCCCAGATACGGGGGATGGCTACACCTTC
-	TRBD1	TRBV6-5	TRBJ1-6	CASGGQSNSPLHF	TGTGCCAGCGGGGGACAGAGTAATTCACCCCTCCACTTT
-	-	TRBV11-3	TRBJ2-3	CASSLRGGPGTDTQYF	TGTGCCAGCAGCTTACGCGGGGGCCCGGGCACAGATACGCAGTATTTT
-	-	TRBV5-1	TRBJ1-3	CASSLAVGQVSGNTIYF	TGCGCCAGCAGCTTGGCCGTAGGACAAGTATCTGGAAACACCATATATTTT
-	TRBD2	TRBV5-4	TRBJ2-1	CASSLVSGGATEQFF	TGTGCCAGCAGCTTGGTATCCGGGGGGGCCACTGAGCAGTTCTTC
-	TRBD2	TRBV9	TRBJ2-7	CASSVHSGTSSYEQYF	TGTGCCAGCAGCGTCCACTCCGGGACTAGCTCCTACGAGCAGTACTTC
-	-	TRBV6-5	TRBJ2-1	CASRDSGRNEQFF	TGTGCCAGCAGGGACTCTGGGCGGAATGAGCAGTTCTTC
-	-	TRBV7-2	TRBJ1-6	CASSLAVGHAPLALHF	TGTGCCAGCAGCTTAGCTGTGGGACATGCACCTCTGGCCCTCCACTTT
-	-	TRBV6-2/TRBV6-3	TRBJ1-2	CASSYSKRDGYTF	TGTGCCAGCAGTTACTCGAAAAGGGATGGCTACACCTTC
-	TRBD1	TRBV6-5	TRBJ2-6	CASSHRGSGANVLTF	TGTGCCAGCAGCCACAGGGGTTCTGGGGCCAACGTCCTGACTTTC
-	TRBD1	TRBV6-2/TRBV6-3	TRBJ2-7	CASSYSWTGSYEQYF	TGTGCCAGCAGCTACTCGTGGACAGGGTCCTACGAGCAGTACTTC
-	-	TRBV9	TRBJ1-2	CASSVVGGNYGYTF	TGTGCCAGCAGCGTAGTAGGTGGTAACTATGGCTACACCTTC